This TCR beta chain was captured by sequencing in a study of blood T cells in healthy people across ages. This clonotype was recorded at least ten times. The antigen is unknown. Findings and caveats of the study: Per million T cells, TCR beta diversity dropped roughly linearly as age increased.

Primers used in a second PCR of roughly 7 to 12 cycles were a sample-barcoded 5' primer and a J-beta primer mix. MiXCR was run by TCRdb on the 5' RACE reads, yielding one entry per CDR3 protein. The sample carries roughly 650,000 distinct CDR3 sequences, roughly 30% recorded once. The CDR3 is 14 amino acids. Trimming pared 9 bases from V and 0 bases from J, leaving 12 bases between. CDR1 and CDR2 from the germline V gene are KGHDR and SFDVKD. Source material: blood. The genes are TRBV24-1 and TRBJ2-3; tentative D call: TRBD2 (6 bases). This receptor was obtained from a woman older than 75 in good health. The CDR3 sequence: CATARGLSTDTQYF. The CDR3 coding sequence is TGTGCCACCGCGCGGGGTCTTAGCACAGATACGCAGTATTTT.